This is a list of T cell receptor beta chains from one sample in a study of CD4 T cells in relation to SARS-CoV-2 and coronaviruses. Their antigens remain unidentified. Clones were read by immunoSEQ multiplex PCR, and TCRdb kept only the in-frame ones, dropping some. This table holds under 20,000 clones, over 65% found once. The sequenced sample was CD4+ T cells from PBMCs, cultured in vitro. The origin of the receptors is a human donor in good health. Both conserved end residues are part of each CDR3. A D gene is named only where the DNA matches it firmly.

TRBV4-2	TRBJ1-3	-	TGTGCCAGCAGCATCCGGGGGGGCGACTCTGGAAACACCATATATTTT	CASSIRGGDSGNTIYF
TRBV4-1	TRBJ2-1	TRBD2	TGCGCCAGCAGCCAAGATTTTTTCGGGCTAGCGGGAGGCGATGAGCAGTTCTTC	CASSQDFFGLAGGDEQFF
TRBV6-5	TRBJ2-3	TRBD2	TGTGCCAGCAGTATCCGGGAGGAAGGGGCAGATACGCAGTATTTT	CASSIREEGADTQYF
TRBV19	TRBJ2-7	-	TGTGCCAGTAGTGTTACAGGGAAGCCCTACGAGCAGTACTTC	CASSVTGKPYEQYF
TRBV14	TRBJ2-5	-	TGTGCCAGCAGTCAAAGGGAGACCCAGTACTTC	CASSQRETQYF
TRBV20-1	TRBJ2-3	TRBD2	TGCAGTGCTAGTACACTAGCGGGAGGGACAGATACGCAGTATTTT	CSASTLAGGTDTQYF
TRBV2	TRBJ2-6	-	TGTGCCAGCAGTGAGGGGGCGCGGGGGGCCAACGTCCTGACTTTC	CASSEGARGANVLTF
TRBV14	TRBJ2-7	-	TGTGCCAGCAGCCAAGATTTCATCAGAACCTCCTACGAGCAGTACTTC	CASSQDFIRTSYEQYF
TRBV5-4	TRBJ2-1	-	TGTGCCAGCAGCTCCCAAGGAGTAAATGAGCAGTTCTTC	CASSSQGVNEQFF
TRBV6-1	TRBJ2-2	TRBD2	TGTGCCAGCAGTGTCGGGACTAGCGGGAGTCCCGGGGAGCTGTTTTTT	CASSVGTSGSPGELFF
TRBV19	TRBJ1-1	-	TGTGCCAGTAGTATAGTTACCCAGGTACCGAACACTGAAGCTTTCTTT	CASSIVTQVPNTEAFF
TRBV5-4	TRBJ2-7	TRBD1	TGTGCCAGCACCTTGGACAGGCTCTACGAGCAGTACTTC	CASTLDRLYEQYF